A single sample is the source of the 9 T cell receptor beta chains below, sequenced in a study of cytomegalovirus exposure and HLA in healthy donors. The PCR contained 60 Vbeta and 13 Jbeta primers. Here immunoSEQ multiplex PCR was the method, and the copy in TCRdb shows in-frame clones only, minus some. The data show about 83,000 clones, around 76% seen once. Material for sequencing was PBMCs. The source is a man aged 18 to 29 in good health and CMV-seropositive.

The rearrangement joins TRBV11-2 to TRBJ2-1; 7 bases align to TRBD2. The ends lost 4 bases at V and 2 bases at J; junction bases unmatched: 8. The CDR3 has 16 residues. Germline V gives CDR1 SGHAT, CDR2 FQNNGV. CDR3 in amino acids: CASSSSPAGAYNEQFF. The CDR3 region has the DNA TGTGCCAGCAGCTCCTCCCCGGCGGGAGCCTACAATGAGCAGTTCTTC.

The chain joins TRBV4-1 to TRBJ2-5, with a tentative D call TRBD1 (6 bases). The DNA end lines up better with TRBJ2-7; the J call may be wrong. The germline CDR1 and CDR2 sequences are MGHRA and YSYEKL. The CDR3 has 15 amino acids. CDR3 DNA sequence: TGCGCCAGCAGCCAATCGTCAGGACAGATCTACGAGCAGTACTTC. This sequence encodes CASSQSSGQIYEQYF.

This clone was seen a single time. The chain recombines TRBV4-1 with TRBJ1-2; 9 bases match TRBD1. CDR1 is MGHRA, CDR2 YSYEKL, per germline. The V gene end was trimmed by 1 base and the J gene end by 4 bases; junction bases not matched to a gene: 7. This CDR3 region has 16 residues. CDR3 amino acids: CASSQAGQGLSYGYTF. The CDR3 nucleotides are TGCGCCAGCAGCCAAGCCGGACAGGGGCTGTCCTATGGCTACACCTTC.

The CDR3 sequence is CASSVVREGSYEQYF. Here the CDR3 DNA reads TGTGCCAGCAGCGTAGTACGGGAGGGCTCCTACGAGCAGTACTTC. V and J are TRBV9 and TRBJ2-7; 8 nucleotides agree with TRBD2. The junction had 2 bases not matched to a gene; V was cut back by 0 bases and J by 0 bases. The CDR3 has 15 amino acids. From germline, CDR1 is SGDLS and CDR2 YYNGEE.

This clone came up once. The chain recombines TRBV10-2 with TRBJ2-3; TRBD2 aligns across 11 bases. The germline CDR1 and CDR2 sequences are WSHSY and SAAADI. The CDR3 runs to 17 residues. Trimming at V came to 5 bases and at J to 2 bases, leaving 9 bases not matched to a gene. As DNA, the CDR3 is TGCGCCAGCAGTCCAACCCGGGGACTAGCGGCCACAGATACGCAGTATTTT. Its translation: CASSPTRGLAATDTQYF.

This chain uses TRBV6-1 with TRBJ2-3, with D maybe TRBD1 (5 bases). The CDR3 loop spans 15 amino acids. Germline V gene data show CDR1 as MNHNS and CDR2 as SASEGT. V dropped 7 bases and J dropped 1 base, with 15 bases sitting between them. The CDR3 nucleotides are TGTGCCAGCATCTGGTCAGGGCTTCGCACAGATACGCAGTATTTT. It yields the protein CASIWSGLRTDTQYF.

The chain joins TRBV13 to TRBJ1-1; unclear D gene. The CDR3 consists of 13 residues. With 5 bases removed from V and 4 bases from J, the gap between germline ends came to 11 bases. In germline, CDR1 is PRHDT, CDR2 FYEKMQ (reference sequence). CDR3 DNA sequence: TGTGCCAGCAGCCCCGAGGGTATCACTGAAGCTTTCTTT. Translating it yields CASSPEGITEAFF.

The J gene is TRBJ2-1, the V gene TRBV19, with TRBD2 matching 8 bases. CDR3 length: 15 amino acids. J was trimmed by 4 bases and V by 9 bases; bases with no gene match: 11. CDR1 LNHDA and CDR2 SQIVND come from the germline V gene (reference sequence). CDR3 nucleotide sequence: TGTGCCAGCCTCCCCGGGGGGGAGGGATACAATGAGCAGTTCTTC. Translation gives CASLPGGEGYNEQFF.

V is TRBV4-1 and J is TRBJ1-2; 8 nucleotides match TRBD1. Germline assignment: CDR1 MGHRA and CDR2 YSYEKL. V gave up 4 bases and J gave up 6 bases; unmatched junction bases: 10. This CDR3 contains 15 residues. This chain's CDR3 is CASSPEAQGGDGYTF. The CDR3 DNA follows: TGCGCCAGCAGCCCGGAAGCACAGGGGGGTGATGGCTACACCTTC.